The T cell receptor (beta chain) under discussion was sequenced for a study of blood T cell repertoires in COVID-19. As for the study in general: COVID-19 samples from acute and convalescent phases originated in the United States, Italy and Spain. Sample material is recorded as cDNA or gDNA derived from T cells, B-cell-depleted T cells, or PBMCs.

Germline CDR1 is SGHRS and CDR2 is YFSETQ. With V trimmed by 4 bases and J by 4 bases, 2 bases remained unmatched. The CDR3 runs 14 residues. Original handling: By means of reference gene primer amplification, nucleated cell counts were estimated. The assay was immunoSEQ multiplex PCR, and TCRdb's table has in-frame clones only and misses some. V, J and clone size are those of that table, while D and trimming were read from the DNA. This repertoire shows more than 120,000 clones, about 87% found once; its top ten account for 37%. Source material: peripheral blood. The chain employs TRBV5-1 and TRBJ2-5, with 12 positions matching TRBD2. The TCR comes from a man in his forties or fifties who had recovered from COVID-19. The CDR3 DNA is TGCGCCAGCAGCCGGGGACTAGCGGGAGAGACCCAGTACTTC. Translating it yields CASSRGLAGETQYF.